The source of this T cell receptor (beta chain) is a study of T cells in Graves' hyperthyroidism and ophthalmopathy. Germline CDR1 MNHEY, CDR2 SVGAGI. This CDR3 contains 14 residues. V lost 2 bases to trimming and J lost 5 bases, with 12 bases between them. This clonotype has just a few counts. Using RNA transcripts as the source, TCR beta CDR3 regions were amplified. The primer set for the first-round RT-PCR of the TCR CDR3 was HTBI. One entry per CDR3 protein results from TCRdb running MiXCR on the multiplex PCR reads. The sample holds around 570,000 distinct CDR3 sequences; 20% are singletons and the top ten take approximately 48%.

This rearrangement joins TRBV6-5 to TRBJ2-5; perhaps D is TRBD1 or TRBD2 (6 bases each). Sequenced input: blood. The clonotype originates from a man aged 35-49 years with Graves' ophthalmopathy. CDR3 sequence (DNA): TGTGCCAGCAGTTACGGGGGGCCGGGGGAGACCCAGTACTTC. Translated: CASSYGGPGETQYF.